The rows below give T cell receptor beta chains drawn from one sample of a study of T cell changes during pregnancy in multiple sclerosis. Clones were sequenced by immunoSEQ multiplex PCR, and TCRdb holds only the in-frame ones, with some missing. The sample has more than 65,000 clones, around nine tenths seen once; the top ten hold 0.21%. The sequencing here drew on CD4+ T cells from peripheral blood mononuclear cells, taken before pregnancy. These receptors all stem from a female donor with multiple sclerosis, enrolled in a pregnancy study. CDR3s include the opening cysteine and the closing phenylalanine or tryptophan. Each record gives: J gene, V gene, D gene, clone size, CDR3 DNA, CDR3 protein. D genes are given only for firm matches. Rows may omit the clone size; those that give it use once, few, many or a size class.

TRBJ1-2,TRBV30,TRBD1,-,TGTGCCTGGAGTGTACGCGGCAGGGGGCTTCAAAACTATGGCTACACCTTC,CAWSVRGRGLQNYGYTF
TRBJ1-1,TRBV9,TRBD1,-,TGTGCCAGCAGCCCAGGGGGCCAGAACACTGAAGCTTTCTTT,CASSPGGQNTEAFF
TRBJ2-1,TRBV30,TRBD2,-,TGTGCCTGGAGGGGACTAGCGGACTACAATGAGCAGTTCTTC,CAWRGLADYNEQFF
TRBJ1-2,TRBV5-4,TRBD1,-,TGTGCCAGCAGCCACCCTCTTGGACAGGGGAACTATGGCTACACCTTC,CASSHPLGQGNYGYTF
TRBJ1-4,TRBV5-5,-,-,TGTGCCAGCAGCTCCAGGGGCGCCCGGGAAAAACTGTTTTTT,CASSSRGAREKLFF
TRBJ1-2,TRBV29-1,-,-,TGCAGCGTTGAAGAGTGGCGGTTCTATGGCTACACCTTC,CSVEEWRFYGYTF
TRBJ1-4,TRBV30,TRBD1,-,TGTGCCTGGAGTGAGGGACAGGGGTTTGAAAAACTGTTTTTT,CAWSEGQGFEKLFF
TRBJ1-2,TRBV28,TRBD1,-,TGTGCCAGCAGCCCCGGGACAGGGAGGGGCTATGGCTACACCTTC,CASSPGTGRGYGYTF
TRBJ2-1,TRBV19,TRBD2,-,TGTGCCAGTAGTATTACCGGGGGGGCCTATGAGCAGTTCTTC,CASSITGGAYEQFF
TRBJ2-1,TRBV5-1,TRBD1,-,TGCGCCAGCAGCTCAACAGGGGATTACAATGAGCAGTTCTTC,CASSSTGDYNEQFF
TRBJ2-1,TRBV25-1,TRBD1,-,TGTGCCAGCAGTCCCCGGGACAGGGGGGACAATGAGCAGTTCTTC,CASSPRDRGDNEQFF
TRBJ1-1,TRBV19,TRBD1,-,TGTGCCAGTAGTAAGGATGCAGGGGGCAACACTGAAGCTTTCTTT,CASSKDAGGNTEAFF
TRBJ2-7,TRBV5-1,-,-,TGCGCCAGCAGCTTGACTGCGGGGTCCTACGAGCAGTACTTC,CASSLTAGSYEQYF
TRBJ2-4,TRBV6-1,-,-,TGTGCCAGCAACTCCGGGACAACTCCCAACATTCAGTACTTC,CASNSGTTPNIQYF
TRBJ2-7,TRBV28,TRBD1,-,TGTGCCAGCATACCTCGGGACAGCTCCTACGAGCAGTACTTC,CASIPRDSSYEQYF
TRBJ1-4,TRBV19,-,-,TGTGCCAGTAGTTTCCGGGACATTGGTGAAAAACTGTTTTTT,CASSFRDIGEKLFF
TRBJ2-5,TRBV12-1,-,once,TGTGCCAGCAGCTTACACAGGGGGAAAGAGACCCAGTACTTC,CASSLHRGKETQYF
TRBJ1-5,TRBV7-2,-,-,TGTGCCAGCAGCTTAGGCAGGGGAAGTCAGCCCCAGCATTTT,CASSLGRGSQPQHF
TRBJ2-1,TRBV7-3,-,-,TGTGCCAGCAGCCCGTTGGAGGGCTCCTACAATGAGCAGTTCTTC,CASSPLEGSYNEQFF
TRBJ2-7,TRBV5-6,-,few,TGTGCCAGCAGCCTCCGTCAGGCCTACGAGCAGTACTTC,CASSLRQAYEQYF
TRBJ2-7,TRBV7-9,TRBD2,-,TGTGCCAGCAGCTCAGGGCGGGAGACGGCGTACGAGCAGTACTTC,CASSSGRETAYEQYF
TRBJ1-1,TRBV5-1,-,-,TGCGCCAGCAGCTTGGATGGCAGGGTCCTGAACACTGAAGCTTTCTTT,CASSLDGRVLNTEAFF
TRBJ2-3,TRBV6-1,-,once,TGTGCCAGCGTGAGGGAGACTCCAGTTACAGATACGCAGTATTTT,CASVRETPVTDTQYF
TRBJ1-1,TRBV19,TRBD1,-,TGTGCCAGTAGTATAAGACAGGGGATGAACACTGAAGCTTTCTTT,CASSIRQGMNTEAFF
TRBJ1-4,TRBV29-1,-,-,TGCAGCGCCGGAGGGGAGGTTAATGAAAAACTGTTTTTT,CSAGGEVNEKLFF
TRBJ2-3,TRBV5-1,-,-,TGCGCCAGCAGCGCCGACAACACAGATACGCAGTATTTT,CASSADNTDTQYF
TRBJ2-7,TRBV19,TRBD2,-,TGTGCCAGTAGTCATTTACTAGCGGGGGCCCGCGAGCAGTACTTC,CASSHLLAGAREQYF
TRBJ2-1,TRBV5-1,TRBD2,once,TGCGCCAGTGCGGGACTAGCGGCCAATGAGCAGTTCTTC,CASAGLAANEQFF
TRBJ2-1,TRBV30,TRBD2,-,TGTGCACATGTAGCGGGGGGGGGAAATGAGCAGTTCTTC,CAHVAGGGNEQFF
TRBJ2-1,TRBV6-1,TRBD2,-,TGTGCCAGCAGTCTGGGACTAGCGGGCAATGAGCAGTTCTTC,CASSLGLAGNEQFF
TRBJ2-5,TRBV7-9,-,-,TGTGCCAGCAGCTTAGCGCCGCTAGCCCAAGAGACCCAGTACTTC,CASSLAPLAQETQYF